The 27 T cell receptor beta chains below come from one sample, sequenced in a study of blood T cell repertoires in COVID-19. Assay: immunoSEQ multiplex PCR; the TCRdb copy retains only in-frame clones and omits some. The table records 250,000 or so clones, more than 75% of them present only once. Sequencing input: peripheral blood. The receptors were sampled from a man aged 35 to 55 with active or convalescent COVID-19.

V usage is TRBV15 and J usage is TRBJ1-3; the D is unclear. Germline loops: CDR1 LNHNV, CDR2 YYDKDF (reference sequence). V was cut by 1 base and J by 6 bases, with 7 bases left in between. The CDR3 length is 13 residues. The CDR3 bases are TGTGCCACCAGCAGAGCGCGTGAAAACACCATATATTTT. Encoded protein: CATSRARENTIYF.

This chain joins TRBV29-1 and TRBJ1-1; D is possibly TRBD1 (6 bases). The CDR3 covers 11 residues. The germline V gene has CDR1 SQVTM and CDR2 ANQGSEA. Trimming took 6 bases from V and 1 from J, leaving 6 bases between them. The CDR3 loop reads CSVDRNTEAFF. CDR3 coding DNA: TGCAGCGTGGACAGGAACACTGAAGCTTTCTTT.

The chain is built from TRBV24-1 and TRBJ2-3; D ambiguous. This CDR3 has 14 residues. V was shortened by 3 bases and J by 2 bases, with 8 bases between the two germline ends. Germline V CDR1 and CDR2: KGHDR, SFDVKD. CDR3 region: CATSDVGHTDTQYF. The CDR3 DNA reads as TGTGCCACCAGTGATGTGGGCCACACAGATACGCAGTATTTT.

The sample holds many counts of this clone. The gene calls are TRBV3-1 (or the pseudogene TRBV3-2) and TRBJ2-7; D is possibly TRBD2 (6 bases). The germline V gene has CDR1 LGHDT and CDR2 YNNKEL (reference sequence). The CDR3 is 14 residues long. V shed 4 bases and J shed 12 bases, with 22 bases lying between them. The CDR3 bases are TGTGCCAGCAGCCCAAATCAGGACTACGTCAATCGGTACTTC. This gives the protein CASSPNQDYVNRYF.

J is TRBJ1-6 and V is TRBV30; 8 nucleotides align to TRBD1. V was clipped by 5 bases and J by 7 bases; unmatched bases: 4. The CDR3 sequence is 13 residues long. The germline CDR1 and CDR2 sequences are GTSNPN and SVGIG (reference sequence). This CDR3 reads CAWLGTGNSPLHF. The CDR3 DNA sequence: TGTGCCTGGTTGGGGACAGGCAATTCACCCCTCCACTTT.

The chain combines TRBV4-1 with TRBJ2-3; 7 bases are shared with TRBD1. Trimming cost V 1 base and J 1 base; bases outside gene matches: 2. Germline values: CDR1 MGHRA, CDR2 YSYEKL. The CDR3 runs 15 residues. The CDR3 loop is CASSQGDRGTDTQYF. The DNA of the CDR3 is TGCGCCAGCAGCCAAGGCGACAGGGGCACAGATACGCAGTATTTT.

CDR3 bases: TGTGCCAGCAGTGCCTCCCGCAGCTCCTACAATGAGCAGTTCTTC. Its translation is CASSASRSSYNEQFF. The chain employs TRBV2 and TRBJ2-1; D is ambiguous. CDR1 SNHLY and CDR2 FYNNEI come from the germline V gene. The ends were cut back, 4 bases at V and 0 bases at J, with 10 bases in the middle. The length of the CDR3 is 15 residues.

The rearrangement links TRBV29-1 to TRBJ1-2; D remains unclear. Germline values: CDR1 SQVTM, CDR2 ANQGSEA. Trimming took off 7 bases at V and 2 bases at J, with 11 bases between the two ends. The CDR3 covers 12 residues. CDR3 DNA sequence: TGCAGCGCCCCAACAGAAAACTATGGCTACACCTTC. This translates into CSAPTENYGYTF.

This rearrangement joins TRBV15 to TRBJ1-1; 7 bases fit TRBD1. The germline V gene has CDR1 LNHNV and CDR2 YYDKDF (reference sequence). The J segment lost 1 base and the V segment lost 5 bases, leaving 4 bases of the junction unmatched. The CDR3 runs 14 residues. The CDR3 DNA is TGTGCCACCAGCGGAGGACAGGCGAACACTGAAGCTTTCTTT. This codes for CATSGGQANTEAFF.

The chain couples TRBV7-2 to TRBJ2-5; a weak D match, TRBD2 (7 bases). The length of the CDR3 is 18 residues. Per the germline V gene, CDR1 is SGHTA and CDR2 is FQGNSA. V lost 2 bases, J lost 4 bases, and 23 bases lay in between. CDR3: CASSLRGGAGNTGETQYF. The CDR3 DNA sequence: TGTGCCAGCAGCTTAAGGGGGGGAGCGGGAAATACTGGAGAGACCCAGTACTTC.

The chain is built from TRBV24-1 and TRBJ1-1; 9 bases fit TRBD1. This CDR3 spans 16 amino acids. Germline-derived CDR1 and CDR2 are KGHDR and SFDVKD. J gave up 3 bases and V 2 bases, and 6 bases lay outside the gene matches. CDR3 in amino acids: CATSDSSRDRDTEAFF. DNA for the CDR3: TGTGCCACCAGTGATTCGTCCCGGGACAGGGACACTGAAGCTTTCTTT.

The rearrangement joins TRBV2 to TRBJ2-2; TRBD2 matches at 10 bases. Germline lookup yields CDR1 SNHLY and CDR2 FYNNEI. J lost 1 base, V lost 9 bases, and 5 bases had no gene match. The CDR3 loop spans 15 amino acids. In DNA, the CDR3 is TGTGCCAGTACCCGGACTAGCGGGAACACCGGGGAGCTGTTTTTT. Protein product: CASTRTSGNTGELFF.

This chain uses TRBV27 with TRBJ2-7, with D tentatively TRBD2 (6 bases). The V end lost 3 bases, the J end lost 6 bases, and 15 bases lay between the germline ends. The CDR3 extends over 14 amino acids. The V gene's germline CDR1 is MNHEY and CDR2 SMNVEV (reference sequence). CDR3 sequence: CASSFSGGQGEQYF. For the CDR3, the DNA is TGTGCCAGCAGTTTTTCCGGGGGTCAGGGCGAGCAGTACTTC.

J is TRBJ1-1 and V is TRBV19; TRBD1 agrees at 9 bases. Germline loops: CDR1 LNHDA, CDR2 SQIVND (reference sequence). V was pared by 2 bases and J by 0 bases, with 28 bases of the junction left unmatched. This CDR3 has 24 amino acids. The CDR3 nucleotides are TGTGCCAGTAGTATAAGACCTACCGGGACAGGGAAGGCCCATCAGATTAACATGAACACTGAAGCTTTCTTT. Translating gives CASSIRPTGTGKAHQINMNTEAFF.

CDR3 protein: CASSDGTTPYEQYF. DNA for the CDR3: TGTGCCAGCAGTGACGGGACTACCCCCTACGAGCAGTACTTC. The chain joins TRBV2 to TRBJ2-7; 7 bases are a match to TRBD2. The trim removed 3 bases at V and 2 bases at J, leaving 4 bases unmatched. Germline V gene sequence: CDR1 SNHLY, CDR2 FYNNEI. The CDR3 runs 14 residues.

The rearrangement joins TRBV30 to TRBJ1-5, with a possible D match to TRBD1 (6 bases). The germline gives CDR1 GTSNPN, CDR2 SVGIG (reference sequence). V was trimmed by 7 bases and J by 0 bases, leaving 10 bases between them. CDR3 size: 13 residues. The CDR3 here is CAFRTVSNQPQHF. CDR3 DNA: TGTGCCTTTCGGACAGTTAGCAATCAGCCCCAGCATTTT.

This chain uses TRBV7-9 with TRBJ2-1; D uncertain. Germline V CDR1 and CDR2: SEHNR, FQNEAQ (reference sequence). V was cut by 5 bases and J by 7 bases, with 12 bases left in between. The CDR3 has 13 residues. The CDR3 here is CASSADRLNEQFF. The CDR3 bases are TGTGCCAGCAGCGCAGATCGTTTGAATGAGCAGTTCTTC.

The J gene is TRBJ2-1, the V gene TRBV3-1 (or the pseudogene TRBV3-2), with D possibly matching TRBD2 (7 bases). The CDR3 consists of 16 residues. The V gene's germline CDR1 is LGHDT and CDR2 YNNKEL (reference sequence). V shed 0 bases and J shed 4 bases, with 13 bases lying between them. CDR3 in DNA: TGTGCCAGCAGCCAAGATAGGGGGGGCCTTTACAATGAGCAGTTCTTC. Protein product: CASSQDRGGLYNEQFF.

The chain has TRBV6-5 and TRBJ2-7, with TRBD2 identical over 11 bases. CDR1 is MNHEY, CDR2 SVGAGI, per germline. The CDR3 has 14 residues. V shed 5 bases, J shed 7 bases, and the junction held 7 bases outside the gene matches. As DNA, the CDR3 is TGTGCCAGCAGTAGACTAGCGGGGCCCGCGGAGCAGTACTTC. Translated, it gives CASSRLAGPAEQYF.

The chain links TRBV29-1 to TRBJ2-5, with TRBD1 identical over 9 bases. The CDR3 extends over 13 amino acids. The V gene's germline CDR1 is SQVTM and CDR2 ANQGSEA. The trim removed 7 bases at V and 3 bases at J, leaving 6 bases unmatched. The CDR3 region has the DNA TGCAGCGCCGGGACAGGGACGGAAGAGACCCAGTACTTC. Protein: CSAGTGTEETQYF.

V and J are TRBV6-1 and TRBJ2-2; D gene unclear. CDR3 length: 13 residues. Per the germline V gene, CDR1 is MNHNS and CDR2 is SASEGT. Trimming took off 3 bases at V and 4 bases at J, with 6 bases between the two ends. In nucleotides, the CDR3 is TGTGCCAGCAGTGACAGACTCACCGGGGAGCTGTTTTTT. Its protein product is CASSDRLTGELFF.

This clone was recorded only once. J is TRBJ2-3 and V is TRBV3-1 (or the pseudogene TRBV3-2), with TRBD1 matching over 7 bases. With 1 base clipped from V and 6 bases from J, the junction kept 13 bases outside the gene matches. The CDR3 extends over 17 amino acids. CDR1 LGHDT and CDR2 YNNKEL come from the germline V gene (reference sequence). CDR3 residues: CASSQAWDSLAFDTQYF. CDR3 in DNA: TGTGCCAGCAGCCAAGCTTGGGACAGCCTGGCGTTCGATACGCAGTATTTT.

The rearrangement uses TRBV4-2 and TRBJ1-2, with no clear D. This CDR3 is 15 amino acids long. Deletions cut 0 bases from V and 4 bases from J, with 12 bases between. In germline, CDR1 is LGHNA, CDR2 YNFKEQ. Here the CDR3 DNA reads TGTGCCAGCAGCCAAGAGGGAGGAGACGCCTATGGCTACACCTTC. Translated: CASSQEGGDAYGYTF.

A single count supports this clone. The chain uses TRBV7-9 and TRBJ1-2, with a possible D match to TRBD1 (5 bases). The CDR3 has 16 amino acids. Germline V gene lookup returns CDR1 SEHNR and CDR2 FQNEAQ (reference sequence). Trimming removed 5 bases from V and 1 base from J, with 17 bases in between. CDR3 region: CASSHLRQRFNYGYTF. CDR3 DNA sequence: TGTGCCAGCAGCCATCTACGACAGAGATTTAACTATGGCTACACCTTC.

CDR3 nucleotide sequence: TGTGCCAGCAGCCGGACAGGTAGCAATCAGCCCCAGCATTTT. As protein: CASSRTGSNQPQHF. The chain is built from TRBV7-9 and TRBJ1-5, with TRBD1 identical over 7 bases. The germline CDR1 and CDR2 sequences are SEHNR and FQNEAQ (reference sequence). The CDR3 covers 14 residues. V was pared by 5 bases and J by 0 bases, with 1 base of the junction left unmatched. Full variable domain (missing parts from reference TRBV7-9 and TRBJ1-5): DTGVSQNPRHKITKRGQNVTFRCDPISEHNRLYWYRQTLGQGPEFLTYFQNEAQLEKSRLLSDRFSAERPKGSFSTLEIQRTEQGDSAMYLCASSRTGSNQPQHFGDGTRLSIL.

This clone was observed once. The chain carries TRBV7-6 and TRBJ2-7; 7 nucleotides agree with TRBD1. Germline V CDR1 and CDR2: SGHVS, FNYEAQ. CDR3 size: 16 residues. V was clipped by 2 bases and J by 4 bases; unmatched bases: 11. CDR3 region: CASSLTGALDAYEQYF. CDR3 sequence (DNA): TGTGCCAGCAGCTTAACAGGGGCTCTCGACGCATACGAGCAGTACTTC.

The rearrangement uses TRBV9 and TRBJ2-4, with TRBD1 matching over 9 bases. Germline CDR1 is SGDLS and CDR2 is YYNGEE. Trimming removed 3 bases from V and 6 bases from J; junction bases left unmatched: 7. The CDR3 contains 15 residues. The CDR3 sequence is CASSATQGAANIQYF. In nucleotides, the CDR3 is TGTGCCAGCAGCGCCACACAGGGGGCGGCAAACATTCAGTACTTC.